Listed below are T cell receptor beta chains from one sample, sequenced in a study of identifying expanded T cells in peripheral blood. Generated by immunoSEQ multiplex PCR, the TCRdb table keeps only in-frame clones and is missing some. Here the sample spans roughly 100,000 clones, around nine tenths being singletons. Sequenced sample: blood. The receptors were sampled from a person aged 18 to 75 in good health. Each CDR3 is given with its conserved first and last residue. A D gene is named only where the DNA matches it firmly. Only some rows state a clone size, as once, few, many or a class for expanded clones.

V	size	J	D	DNA	CDR3
TRBV28	NA	TRBJ2-7	TRBD1	TGTGCCAGCAGTCTCCCAGGGGGCTCCTACGAGCAGTACTTC	CASSLPGGSYEQYF
TRBV11-2	NA	TRBJ2-7	NA	TGTGCCAGCAGCACAGGGCTGGGGCCAGCCTACGAGCAGTACTTC	CASSTGLGPAYEQYF
TRBV27	NA	TRBJ1-5	NA	TGTGCCAGCAGTCCATCGCCGGGGGGGCATAGCAATCAGCCCCAGCATTTT	CASSPSPGGHSNQPQHF
TRBV19	NA	TRBJ1-4	TRBD1	TGTGCCAGTAGCGACCTCGACAGGGGACGCGAAAAACTGTTTTTT	CASSDLDRGREKLFF
TRBV9	NA	TRBJ1-3	TRBD1	TGTGCCAGCAGCGTAGACACAGGGGGTGGAAACACCATATATTTT	CASSVDTGGGNTIYF
TRBV5-1	NA	TRBJ2-3	NA	TGCGCCAGCAGCTCCGGGACAAATGAGAACACAGATACGCAGTATTTT	CASSSGTNENTDTQYF
TRBV12-5	NA	TRBJ2-5	NA	TGTGCTAGTGGTTTTGGCCCCCAAGAGACCCAGTACTTC	CASGFGPQETQYF
TRBV5-6	NA	TRBJ2-2	TRBD2	TGTGCCAGCAGCTTGGTAGCGGGAGAGACCGGGGAGCTGTTTTTT	CASSLVAGETGELFF
TRBV6-5	once	TRBJ2-1	NA	TGTGCCAGCAGTTACTCGACAGGGAGGAATGAGCAGTTCTTC	CASSYSTGRNEQFF
TRBV11-2	NA	TRBJ2-7	TRBD1	TGTGCCAGCAGCTTAGATGGACAGGGGATTTACTACGAGCAGTACTTC	CASSLDGQGIYYEQYF
TRBV5-4	once	TRBJ1-1	NA	TGTGCCAGCAGCAGTTCTCGGGGCGACACTGAAGCTTTCTTT	CASSSSRGDTEAFF
TRBV13	NA	TRBJ2-7	NA	TGTGCCAGCAGCTCCCCGCGATCCTACGAGCAGTACTTC	CASSSPRSYEQYF
TRBV19	NA	TRBJ2-1	TRBD2	TGTGCCAGTAGTATCCTAGGCCTAGCGGGTTATAAGAATGAGCAGTTCTTC	CASSILGLAGYKNEQFF
TRBV30	NA	TRBJ2-5	TRBD2	TGTGCCTGGAGTGGTGGGGACCAGCGGGGGACCCAGTACTTC	CAWSGGDQRGTQYF
TRBV27	NA	TRBJ2-2	TRBD2	TGTGCCAGCAGTTTGTTGGGTAGCGGGCCAGCACCGAACACCGGGGAGCTGTTTTTT	CASSLLGSGPAPNTGELFF
TRBV19	NA	TRBJ1-5	TRBD1	TGTGCCAGTAGTCTAAAGGGGACAGGGGGCACAGGTCGGCAGCCCCAGCATTTT	CASSLKGTGGTGRQPQHF
TRBV6-1	NA	TRBJ2-2	NA	TGTGCCAGCAGTGAAGAGACGGGGAACACCGGGGAGCTGTTTTTT	CASSEETGNTGELFF
TRBV30	NA	TRBJ2-1	TRBD2	TGTGCCTGGACTAGCGGGAGCTCCTACAATGAGCAGTTCTTC	CAWTSGSSYNEQFF
TRBV4-1	once	TRBJ1-1	TRBD1	TGCGCCAGCAGCCAACCCCCCGGGACAGGGCAGAACACTGAAGCTTTCTTT	CASSQPPGTGQNTEAFF
TRBV5-1	NA	TRBJ1-2	TRBD1	TGCGCCAGCAGCCCCGGGACAGGCCCTTTCTATGGCTACACCTTC	CASSPGTGPFYGYTF
TRBV30	NA	TRBJ1-1	NA	TGTGCCTGGAAGCGGGCCATGAACACTGAAGCTTTCTTT	CAWKRAMNTEAFF
TRBV5-4	NA	TRBJ2-7	TRBD1	TGTGCCACAGGGGACAGGATCTCCTACGAGCAGTACTTC	CATGDRISYEQYF
TRBV11-3	NA	TRBJ2-3	NA	TGTGCCAGCAGCTTAGGACAGGTTAGCACAGATACGCAGTATTTT	CASSLGQVSTDTQYF
TRBV7-8	NA	TRBJ2-7	TRBD1	TGTGCCAGCAGCCCGAGACAGGGTTTGGACGAGCAGTACTTC	CASSPRQGLDEQYF
TRBV30	NA	TRBJ2-4	NA	TGTGCCTGGAGTGCCAGGAACATTCAGTACTTC	CAWSARNIQYF
TRBV28	NA	TRBJ2-2	NA	TGTGCCAGCAGTTTTGACAGACTAAACACCGGGGAGCTGTTTTTT	CASSFDRLNTGELFF
TRBV9	once	TRBJ1-4	TRBD1	TGTGCCAGCAGCTCCGGGGCCGGACAGGGGTCAGAAAAACTGTTTTTT	CASSSGAGQGSEKLFF
TRBV5-4	NA	TRBJ2-3	TRBD1	TGTGCCAGCAGGAGAGGCACCGGGACAGGGTCAGATACGCAGTATTTT	CASRRGTGTGSDTQYF
TRBV19	NA	TRBJ2-1	TRBD2	TGTGCCAGTAGTGTTACTAGCGGGCCTTACAATGAGCAGTTCTTC	CASSVTSGPYNEQFF
TRBV13	NA	TRBJ2-7	TRBD2	TGTGCCAGCAGCCTATTAGCGGGAGGAGACTACGAGCAGTACTTC	CASSLLAGGDYEQYF
TRBV5-1	NA	TRBJ1-3	NA	TGCGCCAGCAGTTCAGACGGCGGAAACACCATATATTTT	CASSSDGGNTIYF
TRBV11-2	NA	TRBJ2-3	NA	TGTGCCAGCAGCTTAGATTCCCGGAATACGCAGTATTTT	CASSLDSRNTQYF
TRBV5-4	NA	TRBJ2-7	TRBD2	TGTGCCAGCAGCCAAGTCGGAGCTAGCGGGAGATTCTACGAGCAGTACTTC	CASSQVGASGRFYEQYF
TRBV5-4	NA	TRBJ2-7	TRBD1	TGTGCCGCTTCCGGGACAGGGGGGTACGAGCAGTACTTC	CAASGTGGYEQYF
TRBV25-1	few	TRBJ1-4	TRBD1	TGTGCCAGCAGTGAATCCTCCTCGACAGGGGTAAGGGAAAAACTGTTTTTT	CASSESSSTGVREKLFF
TRBV2	NA	TRBJ2-4	NA	TGTGCCAGCAGTGTCCAGGTTGGGAGTAGGGGCTCTATAGCCAAAAACATTCAGTACTTC	CASSVQVGSRGSIAKNIQYF
TRBV6-4	NA	TRBJ1-1	NA	TGTGCCAGCAGTGACTCGGAAAACACTGAAGCTTTCTTT	CASSDSENTEAFF
TRBV18	NA	TRBJ2-7	NA	TGTGCCAGCTCACCACCTAGGGGGGTGAGCTCCTACGAGCAGTACTTC	CASSPPRGVSSYEQYF
TRBV4-1	NA	TRBJ1-1	NA	TGCGCCAGCAGCCCCGTTGGGCGGACTAACACTGAAGCTTTCTTT	CASSPVGRTNTEAFF
TRBV18	NA	TRBJ1-5	TRBD1	TGTGCCAGCTCACCACCGGGGCAGACAGGGGATGTACAGCCCCAGCATTTT	CASSPPGQTGDVQPQHF
TRBV19	NA	TRBJ2-3	TRBD2	TGTGCCAGTAGTATGTGGAGACTAGCGGGGAAATCAGATACGCAGTATTTT	CASSMWRLAGKSDTQYF
TRBV5-6	NA	TRBJ2-7	NA	TGTGCCAGCAGCTTGGTTGGCGTGGAGCAGTACTTC	CASSLVGVEQYF
TRBV5-1	NA	TRBJ1-2	TRBD1	TGCGCCAGCAGCTTGAGCGGACAGGGAGGTGTCTATGGCTACACCTTC	CASSLSGQGGVYGYTF
TRBV6-5	NA	TRBJ1-6	NA	TGTGCCAGCAGAATAGAGACCTATAATTCACCCCTCCACTTT	CASRIETYNSPLHF
TRBV19	NA	TRBJ2-7	TRBD1	TGTGCCAGTAGTATCTCAGGGGGCTTCTACGAGCAGTACTTC	CASSISGGFYEQYF
TRBV7-3	once	TRBJ2-7	NA	TGTGCCAGCAGCTTGGGCATTAACTACGAGCAGTACTTC	CASSLGINYEQYF
TRBV7-9	few	TRBJ2-7	NA	TGTGCCAGCAGCTTAGTTGACGGACCTACGAGGCAGTACTTC	CASSLVDGPTRQYF
TRBV30	NA	TRBJ2-7	NA	TGTGCCTGGAGTGGACATTGGGTAGGGTTGAACTACGAGCAGTACTTC	CAWSGHWVGLNYEQYF
TRBV7-9	NA	TRBJ1-4	NA	TGTGCCAGCAGCTTTAATGAAAAACTGTTTTTT	CASSFNEKLFF
TRBV5-1	NA	TRBJ2-7	TRBD1	TGCGCCAGCAGCGCCCAGGGGACAGGGGTATTGGATGAGCAGTACTTC	CASSAQGTGVLDEQYF
TRBV25-1	NA	TRBJ1-2	NA	TGTGCCAGCAGTGGCCAAGGGGAACTCCTTCCCCGCTACACCTTC	CASSGQGELLPRYTF
TRBV4-2	NA	TRBJ2-5	TRBD2	TGTGCCAGCAGCCAAGAAGGCGGGGGATCTCCGGAGACCCAGTACTTC	CASSQEGGGSPETQYF
TRBV19	few	TRBJ2-6	NA	TGTGCCAGTAGTATAGGCGGAACTGGGGCCAACGTCCTGACTTTC	CASSIGGTGANVLTF
TRBV11-3	NA	TRBJ1-1	NA	TGTGCCAGCAGCTTAGATCGGGGTGAAGCTTTCTTT	CASSLDRGEAFF
TRBV9	NA	TRBJ2-3	NA	TGTGCCAGCAGCGTAGCTGGGGGAGAGGATACGCAGTATTTT	CASSVAGGEDTQYF
TRBV6-5	NA	TRBJ2-7	TRBD2	TGTGCCAGCAGTACCACGGGGGGGCGGAGCGAGCAGTACTTC	CASSTTGGRSEQYF
TRBV10-3	once	TRBJ1-1	TRBD1	TGTGCCATCAGGAAGGACAGGGTCACTGAAGCTTTCTTT	CAIRKDRVTEAFF
TRBV7-9	NA	TRBJ2-1	NA	TGTGCCAGCAGCAGCGCGGGACACCATGAAATGGCTTTCTTC	CASSSAGHHEMAFF
TRBV21-1	NA	TRBJ2-5	NA	TGTGCCAGCAGCACACTTTCTAGCGGGAGAAACCAAGAGACCCAGTACTTC	CASSTLSSGRNQETQYF
TRBV15	NA	TRBJ2-5	NA	TGTGCCACCAGCAGAGATAGGACAGAGCAAGAGACCCAGTACTTC	CATSRDRTEQETQYF